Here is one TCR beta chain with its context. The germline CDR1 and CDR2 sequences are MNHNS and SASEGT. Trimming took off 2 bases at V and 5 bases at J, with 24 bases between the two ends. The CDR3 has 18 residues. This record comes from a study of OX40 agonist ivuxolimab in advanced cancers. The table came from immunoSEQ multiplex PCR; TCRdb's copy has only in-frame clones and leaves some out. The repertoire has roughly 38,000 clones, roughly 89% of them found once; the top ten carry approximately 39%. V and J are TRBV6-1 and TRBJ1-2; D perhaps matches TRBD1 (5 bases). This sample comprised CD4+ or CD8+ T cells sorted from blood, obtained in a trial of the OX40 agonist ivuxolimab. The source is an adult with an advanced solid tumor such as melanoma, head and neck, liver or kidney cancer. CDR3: CASSENKGWGGPYYGYTF. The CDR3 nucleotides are TGTGCCAGCAGTGAAAATAAGGGGTGGGGAGGCCCTTATTATGGCTACACCTTC.